Following are 26 T cell receptor beta chains from one sample sequenced in a study of T cell repertoires in cytomegalovirus infection. TCRdb reanalysed the reads using MiXCR and keeps one entry per CDR3 protein. The table has some 440,000 distinct CDR3 sequences, 25% to 40% seen once. Sequencing input: PBMCs. Receptor source: a human donor in good health (CMV status not recorded). Some clones in this sample may be carry-over from other donors' samples.

The rearrangement uses TRBV3-1 and TRBJ1-6; 11 bases agree with TRBD1. With 1 base clipped from V and 10 bases from J, the junction kept 6 bases outside the gene matches. CDR1 is LGHDT, CDR2 YNNKEL, per germline (reference sequence). The CDR3 is 16 residues long. The CDR3 protein is CASSQGTGGGGSPLHF. CDR3 sequence (DNA): TGTGCCAGCAGCCAAGGGACAGGGGGCGGTGGCTCACCCCTCCACTTT.

The chain links TRBV6-5 to TRBJ2-7, with D possibly matching TRBD2 (6 bases). The CDR3 contains 14 residues. V was cut by 6 bases and J by 3 bases, with 15 bases left in between. Germline V CDR1 and CDR2: MNHEY, SVGAGI. The CDR3 sequence is CASSPVREVYEQYF. CDR3 nucleotides: TGTGCCAGCAGCCCCGTAAGGGAGGTCTACGAGCAGTACTTC.

This chain uses TRBV20-1 with TRBJ2-7; no firm D call. Trimming pared 0 bases from V and 4 bases from J, leaving 16 bases between. The CDR3 covers 15 residues. From germline, CDR1 is DFQATT and CDR2 SNEGSKA (reference sequence). CDR3 amino acids: CSARERLAHLYEQYF. The DNA of the CDR3 is TGCAGTGCTAGAGAGCGGCTCGCTCACCTTTACGAGCAGTACTTC.

The chain links TRBV7-8 to TRBJ2-1, with TRBD2 identical over 12 bases. From germline, CDR1 is SGHVS and CDR2 FQNEAQ. The junction had 5 bases not matched to a gene; V was cut back by 5 bases and J by 0 bases. The CDR3 totals 17 residues. In nucleotides, the CDR3 is TGTGCCAGCAGCACCGGACTAGCGGGGATCTCCTACAATGAGCAGTTCTTC. Protein: CASSTGLAGISYNEQFF.

The CDR3 loop reads CASSIPGRVGEGYTF. CDR3 bases: TGTGCCAGCAGCATCCCGGGTCGGGTCGGGGAAGGCTACACCTTC. The chain couples TRBV7-2 to TRBJ1-2; D unresolved. Germline V lookup: CDR1 SGHTA, CDR2 FQGNSA. V lost 5 bases to trimming and J lost 8 bases, with 21 bases between them. This CDR3 spans 15 amino acids.

The chain employs TRBV6-2 or TRBV6-3 and TRBJ2-3; 10 nucleotides align to TRBD2. Germline V gene lookup returns CDR1 MNHEY and CDR2 SVGEGT. Trimming cost V 7 bases and J 9 bases; bases outside gene matches: 7. The CDR3 contains 13 residues. The CDR3 region has the DNA TGTGCCAGCACCCTAGCGGGGGCCCGCACGCAGTATTTT. It specifies CASTLAGARTQYF.

The V call is TRBV19, the J call TRBJ2-5, with D perhaps assigned TRBD1 or TRBD2 (5 bases each). V dropped 5 bases and J dropped 5 bases, with 12 bases sitting between them. The CDR3 is 13 amino acids. Germline CDR1 is LNHDA and CDR2 is SQIVND (reference sequence). The CDR3 region is CASSGDRSETQYF. The DNA for the CDR3 is TGTGCCAGTAGTGGGGACCGCTCGGAGACCCAGTACTTC.

V is TRBV15 and J is TRBJ1-5; D uncertain. The V end was cut by 0 bases, the J end by 7 bases, with 7 bases between. The CDR3 is 13 amino acids. Germline CDR1 is LNHNV and CDR2 is YYDKDF (reference sequence). The CDR3 DNA follows: TGTGCCACCAGCAGAGATCCCGAACAGCCCCAGCATTTT. Translating gives CATSRDPEQPQHF.

In this sample, this clonotype turned up many times. This rearrangement joins TRBV7-9 to TRBJ2-2; D is undetermined. Germline-derived CDR1 and CDR2 are SEHNR and FQNEAQ (reference sequence). The V end was cut by 2 bases, the J end by 3 bases, with 10 bases between. This CDR3 comprises 15 residues. DNA for the CDR3: TGTGCCAGCAGCTTAAGCTCCGAGGACACCGGGGAGCTGTTTTTT. Its protein is CASSLSSEDTGELFF.

The DNA of the CDR3 is TGCAGCGCTCCCACCCCGGGAGTTCAAGAGACCCAGTACTTC. It is translated as CSAPTPGVQETQYF. This chain connects TRBV29-1 to TRBJ2-5; possible D gene TRBD2, 6 bases. Germline lookup yields CDR1 SQVTM and CDR2 ANQGSEA. Trimming pared 7 bases from V and 2 bases from J, leaving 17 bases between. The CDR3 contains 14 residues.

The rearrangement joins TRBV29-1 to TRBJ1-1, with unresolved D. The CDR3 loop spans 15 amino acids. The V gene's germline CDR1 is SQVTM and CDR2 ANQGSEA. V was cut by 2 bases and J by 0 bases, with 13 bases left in between. CDR3 nucleotides: TGCAGCGTTGAAAATTCGGGTATAATGAACACTGAAGCTTTCTTT. This translates into CSVENSGIMNTEAFF.

The chain has TRBV27 and TRBJ1-6, with TRBD1 matching over 11 bases. After removal of 0 bases from V and 0 bases from J, the junction contained 7 bases not matched to a gene. The CDR3 is 20 amino acids. The germline V gene encodes CDR1 MNHEY and CDR2 SMNVEV (reference sequence). CDR3 in DNA: TGTGCCAGCAGTTTATCACTGGACAGGGGGCCACGCTCCTATAATTCACCCCTCCACTTT. Protein sequence: CASSLSLDRGPRSYNSPLHF.

The V call is TRBV5-1, the J call TRBJ2-3; tentative D call: TRBD2 (6 bases). Trimming stripped 4 bases from V and 5 bases from J, with 20 bases between. Germline-derived CDR1 and CDR2 are SGHRS and YFSETQ. CDR3 length: 16 amino acids. Here the CDR3 DNA reads TGCGCCAGCAGCGGAGGGTTAAGCGGTTCAGGAGATACGCAGTATTTT. As protein: CASSGGLSGSGDTQYF.

This clonotype was recorded many times. This chain links TRBV5-1 with TRBJ2-3; TRBD1 is a possible D gene (5 bases). The CDR3 sequence is 15 residues long. CDR1 is SGHRS and CDR2 is YFSETQ in the germline V gene. Trimming cost V 4 bases and J 0 bases, with 12 bases left between them. CDR3 in DNA: TGCGCCAGCAGCGCGAGGACACCGAGCACAGATACGCAGTATTTT. Protein: CASSARTPSTDTQYF.

This clonotype appeared a few times. The gene calls are TRBV2 and TRBJ1-1; no clear D. This CDR3 has 11 residues. Trimming pared 9 bases from V and 7 bases from J, leaving 12 bases between. Germline CDR1 reads SNHLY; CDR2 reads FYNNEI. As DNA, the CDR3 is TGTGCCAGTGGTGAGTGGGTTGAAGCTTTCTTT. Translated, it gives CASGEWVEAFF. The variable domain in full, with the rest retrieved from reference TRBV2 and TRBJ1-1, is EPEVTQTPSHQVTQMGQEVILRCVPISNHLYFYWYRQILGQKVEFLVSFYNNEISEKSEIFDDQFSVERPDGSNFTLKIRSTKLEDSAMYFCASGEWVEAFFGQGTRLTVV.

This clonotype has ten or more counts. This sequence joins TRBV7-2 and TRBJ2-3, with D perhaps being TRBD1 or TRBD2 (6 bases each). Germline V gene data show CDR1 as SGHTA and CDR2 as FQGNSA. The CDR3 contains 13 residues. V dropped 7 bases and J dropped 4 bases, with 12 bases sitting between them. CDR3 coding DNA: TGTGCCAGCACTACTCGGGGGCCAGATACGCAGTATTTT. Translating gives CASTTRGPDTQYF. The full variable domain, completed using reference TRBV7-2 and TRBJ2-3, is GAGVSQSPSNKVTEKGKDVELRCDPISGHTALYWYRQSLGQGLEFLIYFQGNSAPDKSGLPSDRFSAERTGGSVSTLTIQRTQQEDSAVYLCASTTRGPDTQYFGPGTRLTVL.

The sample holds a few counts of this clonotype. A read error may produce the germline difference seen at one junction end. This chain links TRBV12-3 or TRBV12-4 with TRBJ1-5; D is unclear. CDR3 length: 15 amino acids. The CDR3 loop is CASSLEGGSNQPKHF. The CDR3 DNA reads TGTGCCAGCAGTTTAGAGGGAGGAAGCAATCAGCCCAAGCATTTT.

Of note for this clonotype: It is likely a read error, because the conserved phenylalanine at the end of the CDR3 is missing. CDR3 sequence: CASSLGRGRRGETQYL. The CDR3, as DNA: TGTGCCAGCAGCTTGGGTCGGGGGCGTCGGGGAGAGACCCAGTACTTA. The V gene is TRBV7-9, the J gene TRBJ2-5; D assignment may be TRBD1 or TRBD2 (6 bases each). Trimming removed 3 bases at V and 4 bases at J, with 18 bases between. In germline, CDR1 is SEHNR, CDR2 FQNEAQ (reference sequence). There are 16 residues in the CDR3.

The CDR3 DNA follows: TGTGCCAGCAGTTCACTGAGTTCACCCCTCCACTTT. It is translated as CASSSLSSPLHF. The gene calls are TRBV12-3 or TRBV12-4 and TRBJ1-6; D uncertain. The CDR3 spans 12 residues. V was trimmed by 4 bases and J by 9 bases, leaving 7 bases between them.

The chain is built from TRBV5-1 and TRBJ1-2; D unresolved. V was trimmed by 1 base and J by 8 bases, leaving 9 bases between them. The CDR3 runs 12 residues. Germline assignment: CDR1 SGHRS and CDR2 YFSETQ. CDR3 residues: CASSLSEGGYTF. The CDR3 coding sequence is TGCGCCAGCAGCTTGTCGGAAGGCGGCTACACCTTC. Complete variable domain (other parts from reference TRBV5-1 and TRBJ1-2): KAGVTQTPRYLIKTRGQQVTLSCSPISGHRSVSWYQQTPGQGLQFLFEYFSETQRNKGNFPGRFSGRQFSNSRSEMNVSTLELGDSALYLCASSLSEGGYTFGSGTRLTVV.

V is TRBV10-3 and J is TRBJ2-7; 7 bases are a match to TRBD1. Germline V gene lookup returns CDR1 ENHRY and CDR2 SYGVKD. The ends lost 5 bases at V and 7 bases at J; junction bases unmatched: 5. The length of the CDR3 is 12 residues. CDR3 bases: TGTGCCATCAGTCGGGACAGAGAAGAGCAGTACTTC. It specifies CAISRDREEQYF.

In its sample, this clonotype was seen many times. The rearrangement joins TRBV7-2 to TRBJ2-3; perhaps TRBD2 as D (7 bases). Germline V gene sequence: CDR1 SGHTA, CDR2 FQGNSA. Trimming took off 3 bases at V and 0 bases at J, with 16 bases between the two ends. This CDR3 is built from 17 residues. CDR3 sequence: CASSFESAGASTDTQYF. The CDR3 DNA sequence: TGTGCCAGCAGCTTCGAATCGGCGGGGGCTAGCACAGATACGCAGTATTTT.

The gene calls are TRBV7-9 and TRBJ2-2; TRBD1 aligns across 9 bases. After removal of 4 bases from V and 5 bases from J, the junction contained 14 bases not matched to a gene. The CDR3 is 18 amino acids. Germline V gene sequence: CDR1 SEHNR, CDR2 FQNEAQ (reference sequence). This CDR3 reads CASSSPGYRGRFTGELFF. The CDR3 DNA is TGTGCCAGCAGCTCGCCGGGCTACAGGGGGCGTTTTACCGGGGAGCTGTTTTTT. The full variable domain, rest sourced from reference TRBV7-9 and TRBJ2-2, is DTGVSQNPRHKITKRGQNVTFRCDPISEHNRLYWYRQTLGQGPEFLTYFQNEAQLEKSRLLSDRFSAERPKGSFSTLEIQRTEQGDSAMYLCASSSPGYRGRFTGELFFGEGSRLTVL.

This rearrangement joins TRBV10-3 to TRBJ1-3; D call uncertain. V lost 2 bases, J lost 5 bases, and 13 bases lay in between. CDR1 and CDR2 (germline): ENHRY, SYGVKD. The CDR3 extends over 15 amino acids. The CDR3 here is CAISEGRIPRNTIYF. The DNA for the CDR3 is TGTGCCATCAGTGAGGGACGTATACCGAGAAACACCATATATTTT.

This clonotype appeared once. The rearrangement uses TRBV5-1 and TRBJ1-3, with D possibly matching TRBD1 (5 bases). This CDR3 contains 14 residues. Germline V gene lookup returns CDR1 SGHRS and CDR2 YFSETQ. V was clipped by 8 bases and J by 2 bases, with 14 bases between them. DNA of the CDR3: TGCGCCAGTAAACAGGAATCGACTGGAAACACCATATATTTT. It yields the protein CASKQESTGNTIYF. Together with reference TRBV5-1 and TRBJ1-3, the CDR3 gives the full variable domain: KAGVTQTPRYLIKTRGQQVTLSCSPISGHRSVSWYQQTPGQGLQFLFEYFSETQRNKGNFPGRFSGRQFSNSRSEMNVSTLELGDSALYLCASKQESTGNTIYFGEGSWLTVV.

In the case of this clonotype: A much larger clone differs by one base, so this may be a read error. This chain connects TRBV7-2 to TRBJ2-1; TRBD2 matches 9 bases. This CDR3 has 15 amino acids. The V gene's germline CDR1 is SGHTA and CDR2 FQGNSA. CDR3 sequence: CSSSLMEAGGRLQFF. The CDR3 region has the DNA TGTTCCAGCAGCTTAATGGAGGCGGGGGGGCGGCTGCAGTTCTTC.